The present T cell receptor beta chain was sequenced within a study of sequential checkpoint blockade in melanoma. Study background: TCRbeta immunosequencing was performed on DNA from fewer than 95 pretreatment melanoma tumor samples. Twenty-two patients had tumor biopsies before treatment and at week 13.

Some clones are missing from TCRdb's copy, which holds only in-frame ones; the method was immunoSEQ multiplex PCR. The sample lists approximately 2,900 clones, approximately 20% occurring once. Sample share makes this clone medium-sized. As for treatment: randomized to nivolumab then ipilimumab (arm A) or the reverse (arm B). The CDR3 sequence is 14 residues long. Germline lookup yields CDR1 MNHGY and CDR2 SAAAGT. Trimming stripped 4 bases from V and 7 bases from J, with 14 bases between. The gene calls are TRBV6-8 and TRBJ2-1; D call uncertain. This sequence originates from a human donor with melanoma. This specimen was tumor tissue (inferred from file names), taken from a patient given nivolumab and ipilimumab in sequence. This CDR3 reads CASSLGSLGNEQFF. Written as DNA, the CDR3 is TGTGCCAGCAGTTTAGGGTCCCTCGGGAATGAGCAGTTCTTC.